Below, 28 T cell receptor beta chains from the same sample are listed, as sequenced in a study of early T cells in non-severe SARS-CoV-2 infection. MiXCR, run by TCRdb on the 5' RACE reads, gives a single entry per CDR3 protein. This sample carries over 30,000 distinct CDR3 sequences, 4.7% of them seen once, and the ten largest clones take 7.9%. The specimen was whole blood. These receptor sequences come from an adult who was a healthcare worker with PCR-confirmed SARS-CoV-2 infection or an uninfected control (not recorded which).

The chain is built from TRBV27 and TRBJ1-1; unclear D gene. Trimming left V 2 bases short and J 2 bases short, with 9 bases between. This CDR3 has 14 amino acids. CDR1 is MNHEY and CDR2 is SMNVEV in the germline V gene (reference sequence). The CDR3 DNA is TGTGCCAGCAGTTTACGGGGATATAACACTGAAGCTTTCTTT. This translates into CASSLRGYNTEAFF.

There are many counts of this clonotype. V usage is TRBV18 and J usage is TRBJ1-1; D gene uncertain. Trimming stripped 2 bases from V and 1 base from J, with 8 bases between. Germline values: CDR1 KGHSH, CDR2 LQKENI. This CDR3 spans 14 amino acids. CDR3 loop: CASSPFAGNTEAFF. As DNA, the CDR3 is TGTGCCAGCTCACCATTCGCAGGGAACACTGAAGCTTTCTTT. The full variable domain, with the rest looked up from reference TRBV18 and TRBJ1-1, is NAGVMQNPRHLVRRRGQEARLRCSPMKGHSHVYWYRQLPEEGLKFMVYLQKENIIDESGMPKERFSAEFPKEGPSILRIQQVVRGDSAAYFCASSPFAGNTEAFFGQGTRLTVV.

This chain uses TRBV6-5 with TRBJ2-1; the D is unclear. The V and J ends lost 0 bases and 4 bases respectively, with 4 bases between them. The CDR3 sequence is 13 residues long. Germline V gives CDR1 MNHEY, CDR2 SVGAGI. CDR3 in DNA: TGTGCCAGCAGTTACTCACAATACAATGAGCAGTTCTTC. Amino acids: CASSYSQYNEQFF.

This clonotype was detected ten times or more. The chain recombines TRBV20-1 with TRBJ2-3; TRBD1 matches at 7 bases. The V segment lost 4 bases and the J segment 4 bases; nucleotides outside the gene matches: 11. This CDR3 has 15 amino acids. Germline-derived CDR1 and CDR2 are DFQATT and SNEGSKA (reference sequence). The CDR3 coding sequence is TGCAGTGCTACCGGGACAGCGAGGAGCGCAGATACGCAGTATTTT. Translated: CSATGTARSADTQYF.

This clonotype occurred a few times. The rearrangement joins TRBV27 to TRBJ1-6, with D unclear. V lost 8 bases to trimming and J lost 0 bases, with 8 bases between them. The CDR3 contains 14 residues. Germline V CDR1 and CDR2: MNHEY, SMNVEV (reference sequence). CDR3 in DNA: TGTGCCAGCGGTCGGAGCTCCTATAATTCACCCCTCCACTTT. Translated: CASGRSSYNSPLHF.

The table lists this clonotype with many counts. The V call is TRBV28, the J call TRBJ2-5; D gene uncertain. V was cut by 3 bases and J by 6 bases, with 8 bases left in between. Germline CDR1 MDHEN, CDR2 SYDVKM. This CDR3 has 12 amino acids. This CDR3 reads CASSFGIKTQYF. DNA of the CDR3: TGTGCCAGCAGTTTCGGTATAAAGACCCAGTACTTC. The whole variable domain, filled in from reference TRBV28 and TRBJ2-5, reads DVKVTQSSRYLVKRTGEKVFLECVQDMDHENMFWYRQDPGLGLRLIYFSYDVKMKEKGDIPEGYSVSREKKERFSLILESASTNQTSMYLCASSFGIKTQYFGPGTRLLVL.

This clonotype was detected only a few times. J is TRBJ2-1 and V is TRBV4-1; D possibly uses TRBD1 or TRBD2 (5 bases each). This CDR3 spans 12 amino acids. CDR1 and CDR2 (germline): MGHRA, YSYEKL. Trimming took off 1 base at V and 8 bases at J, with 6 bases between the two ends. This CDR3 is CASSQAGHEQFF. The CDR3 region has the DNA TGCGCCAGCAGCCAAGCGGGGCATGAGCAGTTCTTC.

In its sample, this clonotype was seen many times. The chain couples TRBV27 to TRBJ1-2; TRBD1 agrees at 8 bases. Germline values: CDR1 MNHEY, CDR2 SMNVEV (reference sequence). Losses at the gene ends were 4 bases for V and 8 bases for J; bases not matched to a gene: 3. This CDR3 is 12 amino acids long. Here the CDR3 reads CASSSTGEGYTF. CDR3 nucleotide sequence: TGTGCCAGCAGTTCGACAGGGGAAGGCTACACCTTC.

This clonotype was counted ten times or more. The V call is TRBV12-3 or TRBV12-4, the J call TRBJ1-1; no firm D call. CDR3 length: 12 amino acids. Trimming pared 2 bases from V and 8 bases from J, leaving 9 bases between. For the CDR3, the DNA is TGTGCCAGCAGTTTACCCCCATTCGAAGCTTTCTTT. Its translation is CASSLPPFEAFF.

This clonotype was counted ten times or more. The chain is built from TRBV9 and TRBJ2-5; maybe TRBD1 (6 bases). CDR3 length equals 14 residues. In germline, CDR1 is SGDLS, CDR2 YYNGEE. V was shortened by 0 bases and J by 5 bases, with 11 bases between the two germline ends. The DNA of the CDR3 is TGTGCCAGCAGCGTAGGGTCAGGGGTGGAGACCCAGTACTTC. Protein product: CASSVGSGVETQYF.

This clonotype has ten or more counts. V gene TRBV7-9 combines with J gene TRBJ2-2, with no clear D. The CDR3 covers 15 residues. With 4 bases removed from V and 6 bases from J, the gap between germline ends came to 15 bases. The germline V gene encodes CDR1 SEHNR and CDR2 FQNEAQ (reference sequence). The CDR3 region has the DNA TGTGCCAGCAGCTCAGCTCCAACCTTGTCCGGGGAGCTGTTTTTT. Its translation is CASSSAPTLSGELFF. Complete variable domain (other parts from reference TRBV7-9 and TRBJ2-2): DTGVSQNPRHKITKRGQNVTFRCDPISEHNRLYWYRQTLGQGPEFLTYFQNEAQLEKSRLLSDRFSAERPKGSFSTLEIQRTEQGDSAMYLCASSSAPTLSGELFFGEGSRLTVL.

This clonotype was recorded many times. Mismatch with germline at one junction end may stem from a read error. The J gene is TRBJ1-3, the V gene TRBV7-2; D unresolved. The CDR3 totals 15 residues. Germline CDR1 SGHTA, CDR2 FQGNSA. Written as DNA, the CDR3 is TGTGCCAGCAGCTTAGGCCCGAGCTCTGAAAACACCATATATTTT. This translates into CASSLGPSSENTIYF. Full variable domain (rest looked up from reference TRBV7-2 and TRBJ1-3): GAGVSQSPSNKVTEKGKDVELRCDPISGHTALYWYRQSLGQGLEFLIYFQGNSAPDKSGLPSDRFSAERTGGSVSTLTIQRTQQEDSAVYLCASSLGPSSENTIYFGEGSWLTVV.

Ten or more counts support this clonotype. The chain carries TRBV18 and TRBJ1-1; no definite D call. Germline V gives CDR1 KGHSH, CDR2 LQKENI. This CDR3 contains 14 residues. Trimming removed 3 bases from V and 0 bases from J, with 8 bases in between. The CDR3 loop is CASSPTAVNTEAFF. CDR3 nucleotides: TGTGCCAGCTCACCTACGGCGGTGAACACTGAAGCTTTCTTT.

This chain links TRBV25-1 with TRBJ1-3, with D maybe TRBD1 (5 bases). V was cut by 5 bases and J by 1 base, with 12 bases left in between. CDR3 length: 15 residues. In germline, CDR1 is MGHDK, CDR2 SYGVNS. The CDR3 sequence is CASSLDSRSGNTIYF. DNA of the CDR3: TGTGCCAGCAGTCTTGACAGCCGTTCTGGAAACACCATATATTTT.

This clonotype appeared many times. This CDR3 reads CASSLPDSLAKNIQYF. DNA of the CDR3: TGTGCCAGCAGTCTACCTGACAGCCTAGCCAAAAACATTCAGTACTTC. The chain joins TRBV12-3 or TRBV12-4 to TRBJ2-4, with D possibly TRBD1 on 5 matching bases. Deletions cut 5 bases from V and 0 bases from J, with 14 bases between. This CDR3 region has 16 residues.

This clonotype was observed many times. This CDR3 reads CASSPNGPYEQYF. The CDR3 nucleotides are TGTGCCAGCAGTCCTAATGGGCCTTACGAGCAGTACTTC. The gene calls are TRBV12-3 or TRBV12-4 and TRBJ2-7; D is unresolved. Trimming took off 5 bases at V and 4 bases at J, with 12 bases between the two ends. The CDR3 has 13 residues.

V usage is TRBV9 and J usage is TRBJ2-7; 9 bases fit TRBD1. V gave up 0 bases and J gave up 6 bases; unmatched junction bases: 4. Germline V gives CDR1 SGDLS, CDR2 YYNGEE. This CDR3 has 14 amino acids. The DNA of the CDR3 is TGTGCCAGCAGCGTAGGGGACAGGGTGGGCGAGCAGTACTTC. It encodes CASSVGDRVGEQYF.

This clonotype was detected ten times or more. The V gene is TRBV6-2 or TRBV6-3, the J gene TRBJ2-3, with 10 nucleotides matching TRBD2. The CDR3 runs to 17 residues. Germline CDR1 and CDR2: MNHEY and SVGEGT. The trim removed 4 bases at V and 4 bases at J, leaving 11 bases unmatched. CDR3: CASSSPFQLAGADTQYF. The CDR3 coding sequence is TGTGCCAGCAGTTCCCCTTTCCAGCTAGCGGGGGCAGATACGCAGTATTTT.

This clonotype has a count of ten or more. This chain links TRBV28 with TRBJ1-1; D remains ambiguous. The CDR3 loop spans 13 amino acids. Germline CDR1 MDHEN, CDR2 SYDVKM. Trimming removed 3 bases at V and 2 bases at J, with 7 bases between. The CDR3 loop reads CASSFSINTEAFF. CDR3 in DNA: TGTGCCAGCAGTTTTTCGATAAACACTGAAGCTTTCTTT.

This clonotype has a count of ten or more. The chain uses TRBV20-1 and TRBJ2-1; weak D call: TRBD1 (7 bases). Germline V gene lookup returns CDR1 DFQATT and CDR2 SNEGSKA (reference sequence). Trimming removed 6 bases from V and 2 bases from J, with 17 bases in between. This CDR3 is 15 amino acids long. CDR3 nucleotide sequence: TGCAGTGCGGGGGGTGGACAGGTCCCCTACAATGAGCAGTTCTTC. Residues: CSAGGGQVPYNEQFF.

This clonotype turned up a few times. V is TRBV24-1 and J is TRBJ2-7; a possible D gene is TRBD1 (5 bases). Germline values: CDR1 KGHDR, CDR2 SFDVKD. The V end was cut by 5 bases, the J end by 12 bases, with 19 bases between. This CDR3 comprises 13 residues. CDR3 in amino acids: CATSASTGGNRYF. The DNA of the CDR3 is TGTGCCACCAGTGCGTCTACAGGTGGGAACCGGTACTTC.

At least ten counts were recorded for this clonotype. This sequence joins TRBV11-1 and TRBJ2-5, with D hard to call. From germline, CDR1 is SGHAT and CDR2 FQDESV (reference sequence). The V and J ends lost 4 bases and 2 bases respectively, with 5 bases between them. This CDR3 contains 12 residues. The CDR3 is CASSYEQETQYF. As DNA, the CDR3 is TGTGCCAGCAGCTACGAGCAAGAGACCCAGTACTTC.

The table lists this clonotype with many counts. The genes are TRBV5-1 and TRBJ1-2, with TRBD1 as a possible D gene (5 bases). Germline CDR1 is SGHRS and CDR2 is YFSETQ. CDR3 size: 15 residues. V gave up 0 bases and J gave up 2 bases, with 11 bases separating them. In nucleotides, the CDR3 is TGCGCCAGCAGCTTGGAAGCCCAGGGAAACTATGGCTACACCTTC. This gives the protein CASSLEAQGNYGYTF.

The sample holds many counts of this clonotype. The rearrangement uses TRBV19 and TRBJ2-1, with D unclear. Germline loops: CDR1 LNHDA, CDR2 SQIVND (reference sequence). Trimming pared 0 bases from V and 9 bases from J, leaving 9 bases between. CDR3 length equals 13 residues. The CDR3 here is CASSIDGSGEQFF. In DNA form, the CDR3 reads TGTGCCAGTAGTATAGATGGCTCGGGTGAGCAGTTCTTC.

The chain is built from TRBV12-3 or TRBV12-4 and TRBJ2-2, with TRBD1 identical over 10 bases. There are 16 residues in the CDR3. The trim removed 5 bases at V and 0 bases at J, leaving 3 bases unmatched. The CDR3 loop reads CASSRGTGANTGELFF. CDR3 in DNA: TGTGCCAGCAGTCGAGGGACAGGGGCGAACACCGGGGAGCTGTTTTTT.

This clonotype was counted many times. V is TRBV6-5 and J is TRBJ1-3; 7 bases are a match to TRBD1. Unmatched junction bases numbered 2, after V lost 0 bases and J lost 0 bases. Germline lookup yields CDR1 MNHEY and CDR2 SVGAGI. This CDR3 region has 16 residues. The CDR3 DNA reads TGTGCCAGCAGTTACTCGAGGGACAGCTCTGGAAACACCATATATTTT. Amino acids: CASSYSRDSSGNTIYF.

This clonotype was observed many times. The J gene is TRBJ2-2, the V gene TRBV2, with no clear D. CDR3 length: 11 residues. V was shortened by 7 bases and J by 4 bases, with 4 bases between the two germline ends. The V gene's germline CDR1 is SNHLY and CDR2 FYNNEI. CDR3 sequence reads: CASMGTGELFF. As DNA, the CDR3 is TGTGCCAGCATGGGCACCGGGGAGCTGTTTTTT.

This clonotype was seen repeatedly, ten times or more. The chain carries TRBV28 and TRBJ1-1; a possible D gene is TRBD1 (6 bases). The CDR3 contains 14 residues. Trimming stripped 4 bases from V and 1 base from J, with 10 bases between. Germline V lookup: CDR1 MDHEN, CDR2 SYDVKM. The CDR3 DNA reads as TGTGCCAGCAGTTCGGGGACAACGAACACTGAAGCTTTCTTT. It translates to CASSSGTTNTEAFF.